The 2 T cell receptor beta chains below were found in one sample sequenced in a study of T-cell reconstitution after alpha-beta-depleted transplantation in children. A library of TCRbeta sequences, prepared with unique molecular identifiers, was generated. MiXCR, run by TCRdb on the PCR reads, gives a single entry per CDR3 protein. The profile covers fewer than 750,000 distinct CDR3 sequences, with about 23% appearing a single time and 14% taken by the ten largest. The sequencing here drew on PBMCs, mostly from graft donor cells, taken 360 days after TCRalphabeta/CD19-depleted stem cell transplant. These TCRs come from a boy under two years old who had a stem cell transplant for acute myeloid leukemia, so the T cells may come from the graft donor.

In its sample, this clonotype was seen many times. The genes are TRBV5-1 and TRBJ2-6; D might be TRBD1 (5 bases). The V and J ends lost 3 bases and 2 bases respectively, with 9 bases between them. The CDR3 is 15 residues long. The germline gives CDR1 SGHRS, CDR2 YFSETQ. The CDR3 here is CASSSTEPGANVLTF. CDR3 coding DNA: TGCGCCAGCAGCTCGACAGAGCCTGGGGCCAACGTCCTGACTTTC.

The table lists this clonotype with a few counts. The rearrangement joins TRBV20-1 to TRBJ1-4, with 11 bases fitting TRBD1. Per germline, CDR1 DFQATT and CDR2 SNEGSKA (reference sequence). J lost 8 bases, V lost 6 bases, and 8 bases had no gene match. The CDR3 runs 14 residues. The CDR3, as DNA: TGCAGTGCAAACCGGGACAGGGGGAGAGAAAAACTGTTTTTT. Translated, it gives CSANRDRGREKLFF.